A single sample is the source of the 12 T cell receptor beta chains below, sequenced in a study of cytomegalovirus exposure and HLA in healthy donors. A multiplex PCR was run with 60 Vbeta primers and 13 Jbeta primers. The method was immunoSEQ multiplex PCR; TCRdb's version includes in-frame clones alone and lacks a portion of them. The table lists more than 90,000 clones, about 74% of them singletons. The sequencing input was PBMCs. The receptors derive from a man between 25 and 39 years old in good health and CMV-seropositive.

The chain recombines TRBV5-1 with TRBJ1-5; maybe TRBD1 (6 bases). Trimming left V 1 base short and J 6 bases short, with 11 bases between. The CDR3 spans 14 residues. Germline loops: CDR1 SGHRS, CDR2 YFSETQ. The CDR3: CASSLSGDGQPQHF. CDR3 in DNA: TGCGCCAGCAGCTTGTCAGGGGACGGTCAGCCCCAGCATTTT.

This clone came up a few times. The genes are TRBV7-9 and TRBJ2-7; perhaps TRBD2 as D (6 bases). Germline CDR1 SEHNR, CDR2 FQNEAQ (reference sequence). Trimming stripped 5 bases from V and 2 bases from J, with 13 bases between. The CDR3 extends over 14 amino acids. CDR3 residues: CASSRDSGPYEQYF. CDR3 nucleotides: TGTGCCAGCAGCAGAGATAGCGGTCCCTACGAGCAGTACTTC.

V usage is TRBV19 and J usage is TRBJ1-5, with unresolved D. The germline gives CDR1 LNHDA, CDR2 SQIVND (reference sequence). The V gene lost 1 base and the J gene lost 0 bases, with 10 bases spanning the gap. The CDR3 spans 16 residues. CDR3 DNA sequence: TGTGCCAGTAGTATAGGGGCAGCTTATAGCAATCAGCCCCAGCATTTT. Protein product: CASSIGAAYSNQPQHF.

V usage is TRBV15 and J usage is TRBJ2-1, with 9 bases aligning to TRBD2. Trimming removed 3 bases from V and 9 bases from J; junction bases left unmatched: 9. The CDR3 runs to 15 residues. Germline V lookup: CDR1 LNHNV, CDR2 YYDKDF (reference sequence). The CDR3 DNA is TGTGCCACCAGCAGGCGGCGGGGGGGCCTCGGTGAGCAGTTCTTC. Translated: CATSRRRGGLGEQFF. The full variable domain, with the rest looked up from reference TRBV15 and TRBJ2-1, is DAMVIQNPRYQVTQFGKPVTLSCSQTLNHNVMYWYQQKSSQAPKLLFHYYDKDFNNEADTPDNFQSRRPNTSFCFLDIRSPGLGDTAMYLCATSRRRGGLGEQFFGPGTRLTVL.

This chain links TRBV4-2 with TRBJ2-3; TRBD2 is a possible D gene (7 bases). The CDR3 has 21 residues. The germline V gene encodes CDR1 LGHNA and CDR2 YNFKEQ. V gave up 0 bases and J gave up 0 bases, with 25 bases separating them. This chain's CDR3 is CASSQDSGGSPPQDSTDTQYF. CDR3 in DNA: TGTGCCAGCAGCCAAGATTCGGGGGGCAGCCCACCACAAGACAGCACAGATACGCAGTATTTT.

V gene TRBV2 combines with J gene TRBJ1-2; the match to TRBD1 covers 10 bases. This CDR3 is 13 amino acids long. Germline CDR1 reads SNHLY; CDR2 reads FYNNEI. Losses at the gene ends were 4 bases for V and 8 bases for J; bases not matched to a gene: 4. CDR3 protein: CASSGDRGVGYTF. CDR3 nucleotide sequence: TGTGCCAGCAGTGGGGACAGGGGAGTCGGCTACACCTTC.

This clone came up a few times. The chain links TRBV5-1 to TRBJ1-1; no definite D call. The CDR3 spans 16 residues. Between the trimmed V and J ends, which lost 1 base and 2 bases, there was a span of 15 bases. Germline CDR1 reads SGHRS; CDR2 reads YFSETQ. CDR3 residues: CASSLMFQRGNTEAFF. CDR3 DNA sequence: TGCGCCAGCAGCTTGATGTTTCAGCGGGGTAACACTGAAGCTTTCTTT. The full variable domain, with the rest looked up from reference TRBV5-1 and TRBJ1-1, is KAGVTQTPRYLIKTRGQQVTLSCSPISGHRSVSWYQQTPGQGLQFLFEYFSETQRNKGNFPGRFSGRQFSNSRSEMNVSTLELGDSALYLCASSLMFQRGNTEAFFGQGTRLTVV.

The rearrangement joins TRBV5-1 to TRBJ1-5, with D possibly TRBD1 on 6 matching bases. The CDR3 extends over 17 amino acids. The V end was cut by 0 bases, the J end by 1 base, with 14 bases between. The V gene's germline CDR1 is SGHRS and CDR2 YFSETQ. This CDR3 is CASSLGPPGASNQPQHF. CDR3 nucleotide sequence: TGCGCCAGCAGCTTGGGGCCCCCAGGGGCCAGCAATCAGCCCCAGCATTTT.

Only a few counts were recorded for this clone. The chain has TRBV7-2 and TRBJ2-1; 10 bases match TRBD2. The J segment lost 6 bases and the V segment lost 1 base, leaving 9 bases of the junction unmatched. Germline CDR1 and CDR2: SGHTA and FQGNSA. The CDR3 has 17 amino acids. The CDR3 coding sequence is TGTGCCAGCAGCTTAGTGGGGGGGGCTAGCGGGGGCAATGAGCAGTTCTTC. This sequence encodes CASSLVGGASGGNEQFF.

V gene TRBV6-5 combines with J gene TRBJ2-1, with a possible D match to TRBD2 (6 bases). V was clipped by 2 bases and J by 0 bases, with 8 bases between them. The CDR3 is made up of 15 amino acids. Germline lookup yields CDR1 MNHEY and CDR2 SVGAGI. The chain's CDR3 is CASSYGGSSYNEQFF. Here the CDR3 DNA reads TGTGCCAGCAGTTACGGGGGGAGCTCCTACAATGAGCAGTTCTTC.

This chain links TRBV11-2 with TRBJ2-5; the match to TRBD2 covers 9 bases. With V trimmed by 5 bases and J by 5 bases, 12 bases remained unmatched. The CDR3 has 16 amino acids. Germline CDR1 reads SGHAT; CDR2 reads FQNNGV. The CDR3 nucleotides read TGTGCCAGCAGCCCCCTCGCGGGGGGGCCTGGGGAGACCCAGTACTTC. Amino acid sequence: CASSPLAGGPGETQYF.

This clone showed up just once. The chain employs TRBV5-1 and TRBJ1-6, with D possibly being TRBD1 (6 bases). This CDR3 region has 16 residues. Germline CDR1 reads SGHRS; CDR2 reads YFSETQ. Between the trimmed V and J ends, which lost 0 bases and 9 bases, there was a span of 16 bases. The CDR3 DNA reads TGCGCCAGCAGCTTGGAGTCAGGGGAAGTTGGTTCACCCCTCCACTTT. Protein sequence: CASSLESGEVGSPLHF.